The 10 T cell receptor beta chains below come from one sample, sequenced in a study of vaccination and CD4 T cells after COVID-19. Treatment here: roughly 10-day PBMC culture with coronavirus spike peptide pools or control peptides (ViraFEST assay). For these TCRs, the target antigens are not known. Sequenced with the Oncomine TCR Beta short-read assay was DNA taken from cultured CD4+ T cells. TCRdb itself ran the PCR reads through MiXCR, one entry per CDR3 protein. The table has some 20,000 distinct CDR3 sequences, around 45% seen once; the top ten hold about 15%. The sample consisted of CD4+ T cells from blood, cultured in vitro. These receptors were obtained from a human donor who had recovered from COVID-19.

The chain combines TRBV10-3 with TRBJ2-3, with 8 bases fitting TRBD1. CDR1 ENHRY and CDR2 SYGVKD come from the germline V gene. The CDR3 sequence is 15 residues long. Trimming at V came to 3 bases and at J to 4 bases, leaving 6 bases not matched to a gene. Here the CDR3 reads CAISDPGGASDTQYF. The CDR3 DNA reads TGTGCCATCAGTGACCCAGGGGGCGCGTCAGATACGCAGTATTTT.

This clonotype has a handful of counts. The chain combines TRBV19 with TRBJ2-4; D is possibly TRBD2 (6 bases). Trimming took off 2 bases at V and 9 bases at J, with 14 bases between the two ends. Germline V gene sequence: CDR1 LNHDA, CDR2 SQIVND (reference sequence). The CDR3 has 14 amino acids. CDR3 region: CASSILDGGGIQYF. The CDR3 region has the DNA TGTGCCAGTAGTATATTGGACGGGGGTGGCATTCAGTACTTC.

The chain links TRBV19 to TRBJ2-7, with D hard to call. The V end lost 5 bases, the J end lost 0 bases, and 14 bases lay between the germline ends. This CDR3 has 15 residues. Germline CDR1 LNHDA, CDR2 SQIVND (reference sequence). CDR3 region: CASSPFNSFSYEQYF. DNA for the CDR3: TGTGCCAGTAGTCCATTTAACAGCTTCTCCTACGAGCAGTACTTC. The full variable domain, with the rest looked up from reference TRBV19 and TRBJ2-7, is DGGITQSPKYLFRKEGQNVTLSCEQNLNHDAMYWYRQDPGQGLRLIYYSQIVNDFQKGDIAEGYSVSREKKESFPLTVTSAQKNPTAFYLCASSPFNSFSYEQYFGPGTRLTVT.

The chain employs TRBV7-6 and TRBJ2-5, with TRBD2 matching over 9 bases. Germline CDR1 and CDR2: SGHVS and FNYEAQ. The CDR3 sequence is 17 residues long. V gave up 5 bases and J gave up 4 bases; unmatched junction bases: 14. CDR3 sequence reads: CASSPGPRGGLGETQYF. CDR3 DNA: TGTGCCAGCAGCCCGGGTCCGCGGGGGGGCCTGGGAGAGACCCAGTACTTC. The variable domain in full, with the rest retrieved from reference TRBV7-6 and TRBJ2-5, is GAGVSQSPRYKVTKRGQDVALRCDPISGHVSLYWYRQALGQGPEFLTYFNYEAQQDKSGLPNDRFSAERPEGSISTLTIQRTEQRDSAMYRCASSPGPRGGLGETQYFGPGTRLLVL.

The V call is TRBV29-1, the J call TRBJ2-5, with D tentatively TRBD2 (5 bases). Looked up from germline, CDR1 is SQVTM and CDR2 is ANQGSEA. The CDR3 covers 14 residues. V lost 2 bases and J 7 bases, leaving 17 bases between the germline ends. CDR3 sequence: CSVEYSSGMGTQYF. The CDR3 coding sequence is TGCAGCGTTGAATATAGTTCGGGAATGGGGACCCAGTACTTC.

The chain combines TRBV6-1 with TRBJ2-5, with TRBD2 matching over 9 bases. V trimming: 6 bases; J trimming: 6 bases; junction bases outside the gene matches: 14. The CDR3 is made up of 16 amino acids. Germline V lookup: CDR1 MNHNS, CDR2 SASEGT. CDR3 residues: CASSPSGGGALKTQYF. Here the CDR3 DNA reads TGTGCCAGCAGCCCCTCCGGCGGGGGGGCCTTAAAGACCCAGTACTTC.

This clonotype has more than one count but fewer than ten. The chain recombines TRBV7-8 with TRBJ2-1, with TRBD2 matching 12 bases. This CDR3 is built from 18 residues. Unmatched junction bases numbered 10, after V lost 3 bases and J lost 4 bases. The germline CDR1 and CDR2 sequences are SGHVS and FQNEAQ. CDR3 protein: CASSFRHSSGGAYNEQFF. For the CDR3, the DNA is TGTGCCAGCAGCTTCCGCCATTCTAGCGGGGGGGCGTACAATGAGCAGTTCTTC.

V is TRBV12-5 and J is TRBJ2-5; D not certain. The germline gives CDR1 LGHNT, CDR2 FRNRAP. The CDR3 runs to 12 residues. Trimming took 6 bases from V and 1 from J, leaving 6 bases between them. The CDR3 region is CASGRLQETQYF. As DNA, the CDR3 is TGTGCTAGTGGGCGGCTCCAAGAGACCCAGTACTTC.

V usage is TRBV28 and J usage is TRBJ1-6; 7 bases map to TRBD1. This CDR3 is built from 16 residues. Unmatched junction bases numbered 6, after V lost 3 bases and J lost 4 bases. CDR1 is MDHEN and CDR2 is SYDVKM in the germline V gene. Here the CDR3 reads CASSLRTGQYNSPLHF. CDR3 DNA: TGTGCCAGCAGTTTGAGGACAGGTCAATATAATTCACCCCTCCACTTT.

The chain employs TRBV7-2 and TRBJ2-7, with D possibly being TRBD1 (6 bases). The CDR3 is made up of 15 amino acids. Trimming left V 1 base short and J 6 bases short, with 16 bases between. Looked up from germline, CDR1 is SGHTA and CDR2 is FQGNSA. The DNA of the CDR3 is TGTGCCAGCAGCTTAGACCACACACAGGGCCGCGAGCAGTACTTC. Protein: CASSLDHTQGREQYF. Supplemented by reference TRBV7-2 and TRBJ2-7, the full variable domain reads GAGVSQSPSNKVTEKGKDVELRCDPISGHTALYWYRQSLGQGLEFLIYFQGNSAPDKSGLPSDRFSAERTGGSVSTLTIQRTQQEDSAVYLCASSLDHTQGREQYFGPGTRLTVT.